A selection of T cell receptor beta chains follows, all from one sample in a study of vaccination and CD4 T cells after COVID-19. Antigens of these TCRs are unknown. TCRdb itself ran the PCR reads through MiXCR, one entry per CDR3 protein. The table records around 19,000 distinct CDR3 sequences, roughly 49% of them present only once. The sample consisted of CD4+ T cells from blood, cultured in vitro, taken before SARS-CoV-2 vaccination. Source of these receptors: a human donor who had recovered from COVID-19. The conserved cysteine and the conserved F or W are not part of the CDR3 here. A clone size is listed for some rows: how often the clone was seen (once, few, many), or a class if it is expanded.

13	.	TRBV6-2/TRBV6-3	TRBJ1-2	ASSLLTGTVYGYT
13	.	TRBV28	TRBJ1-5	ASSSGTGLFQPQH
13	.	TRBV7-6	TRBJ2-5	ASSLVTGVGETQY
10	few	TRBV7-2	TRBJ1-2	ASSLAGAGYT
13	.	TRBV7-2	TRBJ1-5	ASSLRDAGNQPQH
12	few	TRBV15	TRBJ2-5	ATSTPLGGETQY
14	few	TRBV6-1	TRBJ1-5	ASSPSWGQGNQPQH
12	.	TRBV27	TRBJ1-6	ASSLSGQPSPLH
13	.	TRBV28	TRBJ1-5	ASREQGLRNQPQH
14	.	TRBV25-1	TRBJ1-6	ASRAKGAPGPSPLH
13	few	TRBV19	TRBJ1-1	ASSIRGFLNTEAF
13	.	TRBV20-1	TRBJ1-4	SAGPSGPGREKLF
14	.	TRBV6-5	TRBJ2-1	ASSYTIAGVGNEQF
15	.	TRBV20-1	TRBJ1-5	SADSSSDRGLNQPQH
13	.	TRBV27	TRBJ1-1	ASSLNRGLNTEAF
13	.	TRBV7-2	TRBJ1-2	ASSLAGTGNYGYT
11	few	TRBV10-3	TRBJ2-7	AIRGTGGDEQY
13	.	TRBV7-9	TRBJ2-1	ASSSRLDSYNEQF
11	.	TRBV20-1	TRBJ2-5	SASRQIQETQY
15	.	TRBV6-5	TRBJ1-2	ASSYPRTSQDADGYT
13	.	TRBV20-1	TRBJ2-5	SARVSGGASETQY
15	.	TRBV20-1	TRBJ1-2	SARSRDLNYASYGYT
13	once	TRBV19	TRBJ1-5	ASSKEDRTNQPQH
12	once	TRBV25-1	TRBJ2-5	ASSKIAGGETQY
12	few	TRBV6-2/TRBV6-3	TRBJ2-5	ASSSGTGIETQY
12	once	TRBV6-2/TRBV6-3	TRBJ1-2	ASLRDRTNYGYT
12	once	TRBV28	TRBJ2-4	ASPLGQGENIQY
14	.	TRBV27	TRBJ2-2	ASSNSGTRNTGELF
12	few	TRBV7-2	TRBJ2-3	ASSRETSTDTQY
15	few	TRBV7-8	TRBJ1-5	ASSPRTGRYSNQPQH
11	.	TRBV11-3	TRBJ2-1	ASSLVDPGEQF
12	.	TRBV20-1	TRBJ2-4	SAQGFLAKNIQY
13	.	TRBV20-1	TRBJ1-2	SAPRGDRVGSGYT
15	once	TRBV6-5	TRBJ2-1	ASSYGGGWSSYNEQF
13	.	TRBV27	TRBJ2-1	ASRLDGSSYNEQF